This TCR beta chain is drawn from a study of blood T cell repertoires in COVID-19 (TCRdb year 2020). Background on the whole study: The collaborator samples originated in the United States, Italy and Spain and spanned the acute and convalescent phases of COVID-19. The material from the prospective study consisted of cDNA or gDNA derived from T cells, B-cell-depleted T cells, or PBMCs. Deeply sampled blood TCRbeta repertoires from subjects exposed to, actively infected with, or recovered from COVID-19 were included in the dataset. The repertoires were released in a freely available public database meant as a resource for research on the immune response to SARS-CoV-2. The samples were drawn from the first 160 participants of the ongoing ImmuneRACE study and from over a thousand subjects provided by 6 global collaborators. A de-identified subject ID, COVID-19 status, age in years and sex were almost always included in the sample metadata. HLA class I and class II types, where available, came from metadata supplied by the sample provider rather than from assay-based typing. The research as a whole found: The quantity of clinical and demographic metadata differed by source and by participant and was supplied without curation.

Participants in the prospective study were enrolled through a virtual design, were aged about 18 to 90 years, and lived in fewer than 30 United States geographic areas. In the prospective study, participants were assigned to cohorts based on the clinical history participants reported in a screening survey and a study questionnaire. Recovered participants in ImmuneRACE Cohort 3 were defined as having two consecutive negative NP/OP PCR tests, clearance from a healthcare professional, or resolution of symptoms. Mobile phlebotomists in the prospective study collected whole blood, serum and a nasopharyngeal or oropharyngeal swab from every participant. Participants in the prospective study had the option to provide additional blood draws and questionnaires over a 2-month period. Before DNA extraction, blood samples from the prospective study were shipped at room temperature or frozen. As for this clone: No cognate antigen has been identified for it. One base away there is no much larger clone; base qualities are not given.

V drops 5 bases and J drops 0 bases, leaving 17 bases in between. CDR1 and CDR2, per the germline V gene (reference sequence), are MNHNY and SVGAGI. Including cysteine and phenylalanine, the CDR3 has 17 amino acids. The entry retains the CDR3 DNA only, 51 bases that are in frame from base 1. The immunoSEQ Assay, a bias-controlled multiplex PCR, was used to amplify TCRbeta CDR3 regions from genomic DNA. The authors' analysis ran thus. Within the assay, amplification of reference gene primers was used to estimate how many nucleated cells each sample contained. Sequence reads were collapsed and filtered to measure the absolute abundance of every unique TCRbeta CDR3 rearrangement. For each sample, productive Simpson clonality was calculated as the square root of Simpson's diversity index across productive rearrangements. Drawn from immuneACCESS, this table holds only the in-frame rearrangements with V and J called that TCRdb kept. Clones are partly lost; checked studies trace under half to an unresolved V gene and leave the rest unexplained. V, J and clone size are those of that table, while D and trimming were read from the DNA. Within this sample are 110,000 to 150,000 clones, with around 82% of them counted one time only. Around 5.5% of the sample lies in the top ten.

The origin of this receptor is a woman aged 45 to 65 who had recovered from COVID-19. The V and J segments used are TRBV6-6 and TRBJ1-3; the D gene is unclear. The sample comprised PBMCs or T cells enriched from blood (not recorded which). The base sequence is TGTGCCAGCAGTCAACCCAGCAGGCCCCACTCTGGAAACACCATATATTTT. It encodes CASSQPSRPHSGNTIYF.